One and the same sample provided the 32 T cell receptor beta chains below, sequenced in a study of blood T cell repertoires in COVID-19. The table came from immunoSEQ multiplex PCR; TCRdb's copy has only in-frame clones and leaves some out. Here the sample spans 100,000 to 150,000 clones, roughly 90% being singletons. Sequencing used peripheral blood. The receptors were gathered from a woman older than 75 with acute or convalescent COVID-19.

This rearrangement joins TRBV18 to TRBJ2-1, with 8 nucleotides matching TRBD2. The CDR3 consists of 15 residues. Germline V CDR1 and CDR2: KGHSH, LQKENI. J was trimmed by 9 bases and V by 6 bases; bases with no gene match: 13. CDR3 in DNA: TGTGCCAGCTCGTCCGGGACTAGATCTTCGGGTGAGCAGTTCTTC. Translated, it gives CASSSGTRSSGEQFF.

The V call is TRBV7-9, the J call TRBJ1-4; D might be TRBD1 (5 bases). The CDR3 has 15 amino acids. Trimming left V 6 bases short and J 3 bases short, with 14 bases between. The V gene's germline CDR1 is SEHNR and CDR2 FQNEAQ (reference sequence). CDR3 region: CASSNPGGANEKLFF. The CDR3 DNA reads as TGTGCCAGCAGTAACCCCGGGGGTGCTAATGAAAAACTGTTTTTT.

The rearrangement joins TRBV25-1 to TRBJ2-7; 10 nucleotides match TRBD2. Germline trimming cut 3 bases from V and 2 bases from J; bases unmatched to any gene: 4. The CDR3 is made up of 15 amino acids. From germline, CDR1 is MGHDK and CDR2 SYGVNS. DNA of the CDR3: TGTGCCAGCAGTGATCCTCTAGCGGGAGCCTACGAGCAGTACTTC. This translates into CASSDPLAGAYEQYF.

CDR3 sequence: CASSPHGQGADYGYTF. DNA of the CDR3: TGTGCCAGCAGCCCCCACGGACAGGGGGCTGACTATGGCTACACCTTC. This chain links TRBV4-2 with TRBJ1-2; TRBD1 agrees at 11 bases. This CDR3 has 16 amino acids. V trimming: 4 bases; J trimming: 3 bases; junction bases outside the gene matches: 7. Germline CDR1 LGHNA, CDR2 YNFKEQ.

J is TRBJ1-5 and V is TRBV6-1; tentatively, D is TRBD1 (6 bases). Per the germline V gene, CDR1 is MNHNS and CDR2 is SASEGT. The CDR3 has 16 residues. Trimming removed 3 bases at V and 6 bases at J, with 18 bases between. CDR3 region: CASSESGQGSGQPQHF. CDR3 DNA: TGTGCCAGCAGTGAGTCGGGTCAGGGGAGCGGTCAGCCCCAGCATTTT.

There are a few counts of this clone. The chain links TRBV6-5 to TRBJ1-3; TRBD1 matches 8 bases. This CDR3 comprises 14 residues. Germline V gives CDR1 MNHEY, CDR2 SVGAGI. V shed 10 bases, J shed 4 bases, and the junction held 9 bases outside the gene matches. The CDR3 region is CATTQGAPGNTIYF. The CDR3 DNA sequence: TGTGCCACCACCCAGGGGGCACCAGGAAACACCATATATTTT.

This chain connects TRBV7-8 to TRBJ1-4, with a possible D match to TRBD1 (5 bases). The germline gives CDR1 SGHVS, CDR2 FQNEAQ. The CDR3 covers 14 residues. The V gene lost 4 bases and the J gene lost 8 bases, with 14 bases spanning the gap. The CDR3, as DNA: TGTGCCAGCAGCTGGGGGGGTGGCAGGGAAAAACTGTTTTTT. This codes for CASSWGGGREKLFF.

In its sample, this clone was seen once. The chain employs TRBV4-2 and TRBJ1-2, with D hard to call. CDR1 LGHNA and CDR2 YNFKEQ come from the germline V gene. The V and J ends lost 0 bases and 3 bases respectively, with 5 bases between them. The CDR3 has 13 residues. CDR3 sequence: CASSQDADYGYTF. The CDR3 DNA is TGTGCCAGCAGCCAAGACGCGGACTATGGCTACACCTTC.

This chain connects TRBV6-2 or TRBV6-3 to TRBJ2-6; 7 bases are shared with TRBD1. Germline lookup yields CDR1 MNHEY and CDR2 SVGEGT. This CDR3 comprises 16 residues. Germline trimming cut 2 bases from V and 1 base from J; bases unmatched to any gene: 2. The DNA for the CDR3 is TGTGCCAGCAGTTACAGGGGGCGTTCTGGGGCCAACGTCCTGACTTTC. This codes for CASSYRGRSGANVLTF.

V usage is TRBV9 and J usage is TRBJ2-3, with D possibly TRBD1 on 5 matching bases. Trimming took 0 bases from V and 4 from J, leaving 12 bases between them. Germline values: CDR1 SGDLS, CDR2 YYNGEE. The CDR3 is 15 amino acids. The CDR3 DNA sequence: TGTGCCAGCAGCGTAGCATCCCAGACAGCAGATACGCAGTATTTT. It codes for CASSVASQTADTQYF.

In its sample, this clone was seen once. This chain links TRBV18 with TRBJ2-7; D is unclear. With 3 bases removed from V and 2 bases from J, the gap between germline ends came to 14 bases. Germline CDR1 and CDR2: KGHSH and LQKENI. CDR3 length equals 15 residues. The CDR3 loop reads CASSPGNGSPYEQYF. The CDR3 DNA is TGTGCCAGCTCACCCGGCAACGGGTCCCCCTACGAGCAGTACTTC.

The V and J genes are TRBV5-4 and TRBJ2-1, with 8 bases fitting TRBD1. The CDR3 extends over 16 amino acids. Germline CDR1 and CDR2: SGHNT and YYREEE (reference sequence). After removal of 0 bases from V and 4 bases from J, the junction contained 6 bases not matched to a gene. The CDR3 loop reads CASSLEGQGAYNEQFF. CDR3 nucleotides: TGTGCCAGCAGCTTGGAGGGGCAGGGGGCTTACAATGAGCAGTTCTTC.

The chain carries TRBV11-2 and TRBJ2-6; tentatively, D is TRBD2 (6 bases). Germline V gives CDR1 SGHAT, CDR2 FQNNGV. The CDR3 contains 16 residues. Trimming took 0 bases from V and 4 from J, leaving 10 bases between them. The chain's CDR3 is CASSLDGGFGANVLTF. In DNA, the CDR3 is TGTGCCAGCAGCTTAGATGGGGGGTTCGGGGCCAACGTCCTGACTTTC. The whole variable domain, remainder taken from reference TRBV11-2 and TRBJ2-6, is EAGVAQSPRYKIIEKRQSVAFWCNPISGHATLYWYQQILGQGPKLLIQFQNNGVVDDSQLPKDRFSAERLKGVDSTLKIQPAKLEDSAVYLCASSLDGGFGANVLTFGAGSRLTVL.

This clone has a handful of counts. The chain uses TRBV3-1 (or the pseudogene TRBV3-2) and TRBJ2-1; TRBD1 aligns across 10 bases. Germline V CDR1 and CDR2: LGHDT, YNNKEL (reference sequence). The V and J ends lost 1 base and 6 bases, in that order; junction bases with no gene match: 3. There are 15 residues in the CDR3. CDR3 DNA: TGTGCCAGCAGCCAAGTGGGACAGGGGACCAATGAGCAGTTCTTC. It specifies CASSQVGQGTNEQFF.

The table lists this clone with a few counts. V and J are TRBV19 and TRBJ1-3; possible D gene TRBD1, 6 bases. Germline lookup yields CDR1 LNHDA and CDR2 SQIVND (reference sequence). The V end lost 6 bases, the J end lost 0 bases, and 24 bases lay between the germline ends. There are 19 residues in the CDR3. In DNA, the CDR3 is TGTGCCAGTAGAGCCGGAAGGGGGAGACAGGAGATCTCTGGAAACACCATATATTTT. It is translated as CASRAGRGRQEISGNTIYF.

The table lists this clone with a count of one. The chain is built from TRBV7-9 and TRBJ2-2; 8 nucleotides line up with TRBD1. Germline loops: CDR1 SEHNR, CDR2 FQNEAQ (reference sequence). V dropped 3 bases and J dropped 9; count of bases not matched to a gene: 9. The CDR3 loop spans 15 amino acids. The CDR3 loop reads CASSLRRTGIRELFF. The CDR3 nucleotides read TGTGCCAGCAGCTTGAGGAGGACAGGGATAAGGGAGCTGTTTTTT.

The rearrangement uses TRBV10-3 and TRBJ2-3, with 10 bases aligning to TRBD1. With V trimmed by 6 bases and J by 2 bases, 2 bases remained unmatched. CDR1 is ENHRY, CDR2 SYGVKD, per germline. The CDR3 extends over 14 amino acids. CDR3 protein: CAISDRGPTDTQYF. The CDR3 coding sequence is TGTGCCATCAGCGACAGGGGGCCCACAGATACGCAGTATTTT.

The chain links TRBV5-1 to TRBJ2-5, with 8 positions matching TRBD2. The germline CDR1 and CDR2 sequences are SGHRS and YFSETQ. The V segment lost 1 base and the J segment 3 bases; nucleotides outside the gene matches: 5. The CDR3 has 15 residues. The CDR3 DNA follows: TGCGCCAGCAGCTTGTTCACTAGCGGAGAAGAGACCCAGTACTTC. Residues: CASSLFTSGEETQYF.

This clone came up once. The rearrangement uses TRBV11-2 and TRBJ1-5, with D possibly TRBD1 on 5 matching bases. The V gene's germline CDR1 is SGHAT and CDR2 FQNNGV. The length of the CDR3 is 14 residues. V shed 1 base and J shed 6 bases, with 10 bases lying between them. The CDR3 sequence is CASSLGPGGQPQHF. CDR3 nucleotides: TGTGCCAGCAGCTTAGGTCCGGGGGGTCAGCCCCAGCATTTT.

This clone has a handful of counts. The chain is built from TRBV19 and TRBJ1-1; D is possibly TRBD1 (6 bases). Per germline, CDR1 LNHDA and CDR2 SQIVND (reference sequence). V was clipped by 5 bases and J by 0 bases, with 19 bases between them. This CDR3 region has 17 residues. The CDR3 DNA reads TGTGCCAGTAGTCTGGAATTCTCCAGGGGCGTGAACACTGAAGCTTTCTTT. Translated, it gives CASSLEFSRGVNTEAFF.

This rearrangement joins TRBV20-1 to TRBJ1-2; D unresolved. The CDR3 contains 11 residues. V gave up 5 bases and J gave up 6 bases, with 10 bases separating them. CDR1 is DFQATT and CDR2 is SNEGSKA in the germline V gene (reference sequence). CDR3 amino acids: CSAEGGDGYTF. The DNA for the CDR3 is TGCAGTGCTGAGGGAGGAGATGGCTACACCTTC.

This chain links TRBV28 with TRBJ1-3, with 11 bases matching TRBD1. Trimming at V came to 7 bases and at J to 0 bases, leaving 11 bases not matched to a gene. This CDR3 contains 18 residues. CDR1 and CDR2 from the germline V gene are MDHEN and SYDVKM. The CDR3 is CASTPSAGTGGSGNTIYF. CDR3 in DNA: TGTGCCAGCACCCCATCCGCTGGGACAGGGGGCTCTGGAAACACCATATATTTT.

The chain has TRBV4-3 and TRBJ2-3; TRBD1 matches 11 bases. V was clipped by 2 bases and J by 6 bases; unmatched bases: 1. This CDR3 has 14 amino acids. CDR1 and CDR2 (germline): LGHNA, YSLEER. The DNA of the CDR3 is TGCGCCAGCAGCCAACGGGACAGGGGGGATACGCAGTATTTT. This encodes CASSQRDRGDTQYF.

This clone was picked up one time. The chain carries TRBV6-5 and TRBJ1-2; D is unresolved. The germline V gene encodes CDR1 MNHEY and CDR2 SVGAGI. The CDR3 is made up of 15 amino acids. V was trimmed by 0 bases and J by 5 bases, leaving 13 bases between them. DNA of the CDR3: TGTGCCAGCAGTTACTCGGCCAGCCGAGGGTATGGCTACACCTTC. Translated, it gives CASSYSASRGYGYTF.

This rearrangement joins TRBV6-5 to TRBJ1-2, with 9 bases matching TRBD1. In germline, CDR1 is MNHEY, CDR2 SVGAGI. This CDR3 has 13 residues. J gave up 2 bases and V 11 bases, and 6 bases lay outside the gene matches. The CDR3, as DNA: TGTGCCGCCACAGGGGGCGGCAACTATGGCTACACCTTC. This sequence encodes CAATGGGNYGYTF.

This rearrangement joins TRBV28 to TRBJ1-4; D remains unclear. The germline gives CDR1 MDHEN, CDR2 SYDVKM. The CDR3 loop spans 14 amino acids. V shed 4 bases and J shed 0 bases, with 6 bases lying between them. As DNA, the CDR3 is TGTGCCAGCAGTTCAATCCCAACTAATGAAAAACTGTTTTTT. It is translated as CASSSIPTNEKLFF.

The chain combines TRBV4-2 with TRBJ1-6; D remains ambiguous. The CDR3 has 15 amino acids. Trimming pared 4 bases from V and 13 bases from J, leaving 20 bases between. CDR1 is LGHNA and CDR2 is YNFKEQ in the germline V gene. Here the CDR3 DNA reads TGTGCCAGCAGCCGAAGCGATCAAGGATCGGGGCCCCTCCACTTT. Translating it yields CASSRSDQGSGPLHF.

The rearrangement links TRBV13 to TRBJ1-2; no clear D. The V end was cut by 1 base, the J end by 5 bases, with 11 bases between. CDR3 length: 14 amino acids. Germline-derived CDR1 and CDR2 are PRHDT and FYEKMQ (reference sequence). The CDR3 is CASSLVRGSYGYTF. The CDR3 bases are TGTGCCAGCAGCTTAGTCCGTGGCTCGTATGGCTACACCTTC.

The chain combines TRBV11-2 with TRBJ1-1, with TRBD1 as a possible D gene (5 bases). Germline CDR1 is SGHAT and CDR2 is FQNNGV. CDR3 length equals 12 residues. V lost 5 bases and J lost 6, with 10 bases in between. The DNA of the CDR3 is TGTGCCAGCAGCGCCAGGGTTCCTGAAGCTTTCTTT. This gives the protein CASSARVPEAFF. Full variable domain (missing parts from reference TRBV11-2 and TRBJ1-1): EAGVAQSPRYKIIEKRQSVAFWCNPISGHATLYWYQQILGQGPKLLIQFQNNGVVDDSQLPKDRFSAERLKGVDSTLKIQPAKLEDSAVYLCASSARVPEAFFGQGTRLTVV.

The chain joins TRBV6-5 to TRBJ1-1; D gene unclear. The V and J ends lost 2 bases and 0 bases respectively, with 10 bases between them. The CDR3 has 15 residues. Germline V CDR1 and CDR2: MNHEY, SVGAGI. The CDR3, as DNA: TGTGCCAGCAGTTACGAGGGAGGGTTGAACACTGAAGCTTTCTTT. Its protein product is CASSYEGGLNTEAFF.

The rearrangement uses TRBV27 and TRBJ2-7; the match to TRBD1 covers 10 bases. The V and J ends lost 6 bases and 5 bases, in that order; junction bases with no gene match: 4. Germline-derived CDR1 and CDR2 are MNHEY and SMNVEV (reference sequence). The CDR3 extends over 13 amino acids. DNA for the CDR3: TGTGCCAGCAGAAGGACAGGGGGGAACGAGCAGTACTTC. It is translated as CASRRTGGNEQYF.

The chain recombines TRBV7-8 with TRBJ1-2; perhaps TRBD1 as D (6 bases). CDR3 length equals 15 residues. CDR1 and CDR2 from the germline V gene are SGHVS and FQNEAQ. Trimming removed 2 bases at V and 5 bases at J, with 15 bases between. The CDR3 DNA reads TGTGCCAGCAGCTTAATGGACAGTTATATATATGGCTACACCTTC. Its translation is CASSLMDSYIYGYTF.